What follows are 18 T cell receptor beta chains derived from one specimen sequenced in a study of blood T cell repertoires in COVID-19. Produced via immunoSEQ multiplex PCR; TCRdb's table is partial and in-frame only. The sample shows around 140,000 clones, 85% to 90% of them seen only once. Specimen: peripheral blood. The receptors derive from a man in his forties or fifties with active or convalescent COVID-19.

This rearrangement joins TRBV5-1 to TRBJ1-4, with 8 nucleotides matching TRBD1. V shed 4 bases, J shed 3 bases, and the junction held 8 bases outside the gene matches. The CDR3 contains 16 residues. From germline, CDR1 is SGHRS and CDR2 YFSETQ. CDR3: CASSPGSTGANEKLFF. The CDR3, as DNA: TGCGCCAGCAGCCCAGGATCGACAGGGGCTAATGAAAAACTGTTTTTT.

The chain couples TRBV5-4 to TRBJ1-1; 9 bases are shared with TRBD1. V gave up 4 bases and J gave up 0 bases; unmatched junction bases: 7. Germline CDR1 is SGHNT and CDR2 is YYREEE (reference sequence). CDR3 length equals 16 residues. CDR3 region: CASSRGTGSMNTEAFF. CDR3 DNA sequence: TGTGCCAGCAGCCGAGGGACAGGGTCAATGAACACTGAAGCTTTCTTT.

CDR3 nucleotides: TGTGCCAGCAGCTTTCGCCCAGCGGGGACACAAGAGACCCAGTACTTC. It yields the protein CASSFRPAGTQETQYF. This chain joins TRBV11-2 and TRBJ2-5; maybe TRBD2 (7 bases). The germline CDR1 and CDR2 sequences are SGHAT and FQNNGV. The CDR3 is made up of 16 amino acids. Between the trimmed V and J ends, which lost 3 bases and 2 bases, there was a span of 16 bases.

The chain carries TRBV10-1 and TRBJ1-4; D remains ambiguous. Per germline, CDR1 WNHNN and CDR2 SYGVQD (reference sequence). V shed 6 bases and J shed 7 bases, with 12 bases lying between them. CDR3 length: 13 residues. The CDR3 protein is CASRMNPGEKLFF. CDR3 nucleotides: TGCGCCAGCAGGATGAATCCCGGTGAAAAACTGTTTTTT.

The rearrangement uses TRBV6-1 and TRBJ2-2; 9 positions agree with TRBD2. Germline CDR1 is MNHNS and CDR2 is SASEGT. V dropped 0 bases and J dropped 0; count of bases not matched to a gene: 5. This CDR3 region has 18 residues. CDR3 DNA: TGTGCCAGCAGTGAAGCGCTAGCGGGGATTTCGAACACCGGGGAGCTGTTTTTT. It encodes CASSEALAGISNTGELFF.

This chain links TRBV30 with TRBJ1-1; D gene unclear. V lost 6 bases and J lost 1, with 6 bases in between. Germline loops: CDR1 GTSNPN, CDR2 SVGIG (reference sequence). The CDR3 contains 11 residues. The CDR3 nucleotides read TGTGCCTGCTTCCGGAACACTGAAGCTTTCTTT. It specifies CACFRNTEAFF.

V gene TRBV29-1 combines with J gene TRBJ1-3, with D possibly matching TRBD1 (5 bases). V was shortened by 4 bases and J by 8 bases, with 12 bases between the two germline ends. The V gene's germline CDR1 is SQVTM and CDR2 ANQGSEA. The CDR3 contains 12 residues. CDR3 protein: CSVAQGSDTIYF. The CDR3 nucleotides read TGCAGCGTTGCCCAGGGTTCAGACACCATATATTTT.

The CDR3 nucleotides are TGCGCCAGCAGTAAAAACAGGGAGAACACTGAAGCTTTCTTT. Translation: CASSKNRENTEAFF. V gene TRBV10-2 combines with J gene TRBJ1-1; a weak D match, TRBD1 (6 bases). Trimming left V 5 bases short and J 1 base short, with 11 bases between. This CDR3 spans 14 amino acids. Germline assignment: CDR1 WSHSY and CDR2 SAAADI.

This clone appeared once. V is TRBV10-3 and J is TRBJ2-3, with TRBD1 as a possible D gene (6 bases). In germline, CDR1 is ENHRY, CDR2 SYGVKD. The CDR3 is made up of 12 amino acids. The germline V and J ends were trimmed by 4 bases and 5 bases, with 7 bases remaining between them. The CDR3 sequence is CAISVDRDTQYF. The CDR3 nucleotides read TGTGCCATCAGTGTGGACAGAGATACGCAGTATTTT.

The rearrangement uses TRBV6-1 and TRBJ2-1; 12 nucleotides align to TRBD2. The length of the CDR3 is 15 residues. The trim removed 1 base at V and 8 bases at J, leaving 3 bases unmatched. Germline V gives CDR1 MNHNS, CDR2 SASEGT. Here the CDR3 DNA reads TGTGCCAGCAGTGAAGTGGCTAGCGGGGGGGATGAGCAGTTCTTC. Translation: CASSEVASGGDEQFF.

The chain combines TRBV5-6 with TRBJ2-7; TRBD1 aligns across 9 bases. The CDR3 consists of 12 residues. Germline V gene lookup returns CDR1 SGHDT and CDR2 YYEEEE. V dropped 0 bases and J dropped 13; count of bases not matched to a gene: 5. The CDR3, as DNA: TGTGCCAGCAGCTTGGCTATGGGACAGGGCTACTTC. Protein: CASSLAMGQGYF.

This chain uses TRBV21-1 with TRBJ2-2; the table calls TRBD1, which could not be checked here. TRBV21-1 is a known pseudogene. The CDR3 is 16 amino acids. Here the CDR3 DNA reads TGTGCCAGCAGCTTGCAGGACAGGGGGCATATCGGGGAGCTGTTTTTT. It translates to CASSLQDRGHIGELFF.

CDR3 DNA: TGTGCCAGCAGCTTAGCGGGGGGAAACACTGAAGCTTTCTTT. It yields the protein CASSLAGGNTEAFF. The chain couples TRBV7-8 to TRBJ1-1; tentatively, D is TRBD1 (5 bases). This CDR3 is 14 amino acids long. Germline-derived CDR1 and CDR2 are SGHVS and FQNEAQ. Between the trimmed V and J ends, which lost 0 bases and 2 bases, there was a span of 7 bases. Using reference TRBV7-8 and TRBJ1-1 for the parts outside the CDR3, the full variable domain is GAGVSQSPRYKVAKRGQDVALRCDPISGHVSLFWYQQALGQGPEFLTYFQNEAQLDKSGLPSDRFFAERPEGSVSTLKIQRTQQEDSAVYLCASSLAGGNTEAFFGQGTRLTVV.

This clone was detected only a few times. The chain recombines TRBV7-2 with TRBJ1-5; no clear D. With 2 bases removed from V and 3 bases from J, the gap between germline ends came to 11 bases. Germline CDR1 reads SGHTA; CDR2 reads FQGNSA. This CDR3 contains 15 residues. The CDR3 here is CASSLWSNNNQPQHF. The CDR3 coding sequence is TGTGCCAGCAGCTTATGGTCAAACAACAATCAGCCCCAGCATTTT.

Here the CDR3 reads CASSVRTPGQGLDEQFF. The CDR3 DNA reads as TGTGCCAGCAGCGTTCGAACACCGGGACAGGGATTGGATGAGCAGTTCTTC. The chain has TRBV7-8 and TRBJ2-1; 9 bases fit TRBD1. The CDR3 consists of 17 residues. Per germline, CDR1 SGHVS and CDR2 FQNEAQ. V shed 5 bases, J shed 8 bases, and the junction held 16 bases outside the gene matches.

V is TRBV5-3 and J is TRBJ2-3; 7 bases map to TRBD1. TRBV5-3 is filed as an ORF, its function uncertain. J lost 2 bases, V lost 4 bases, and 4 bases had no gene match. The CDR3 is 14 residues long. The CDR3 DNA sequence: TGTGCCAGAAGCATAGGACAGGACACAGATACGCAGTATTTT. Residues: CARSIGQDTDTQYF.

The chain joins TRBV30 to TRBJ1-5; D unclear. The CDR3 is made up of 13 amino acids. The V and J ends lost 2 bases and 5 bases respectively, with 10 bases between them. The germline CDR1 and CDR2 sequences are GTSNPN and SVGIG (reference sequence). CDR3: CAWSSDRDQPQHF. The DNA for the CDR3 is TGTGCCTGGAGTTCCGACCGGGATCAGCCCCAGCATTTT.

This rearrangement joins TRBV6-5 to TRBJ2-5; 13 bases fit TRBD2. The V segment lost 4 bases and the J segment 5 bases; nucleotides outside the gene matches: 4. The germline V gene has CDR1 MNHEY and CDR2 SVGAGI. There are 15 residues in the CDR3. The CDR3 DNA sequence: TGTGCCAGCAGTTCCTTACTAGCGGGAGGGGAGACCCAGTACTTC. This sequence encodes CASSSLLAGGETQYF.